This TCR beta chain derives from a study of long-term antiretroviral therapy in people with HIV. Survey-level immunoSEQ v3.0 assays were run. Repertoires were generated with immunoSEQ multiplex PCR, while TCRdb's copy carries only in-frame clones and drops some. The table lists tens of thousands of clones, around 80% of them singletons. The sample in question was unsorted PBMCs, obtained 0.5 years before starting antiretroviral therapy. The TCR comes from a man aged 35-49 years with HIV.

CDR3 in amino acids: CASSFRASRGAGYEQYF. The CDR3, as DNA: TGCGCCAGCAGCTTCAGAGCTAGTCGGGGGGCTGGGTACGAGCAGTACTTC. The V and J genes are TRBV5-1 and TRBJ2-7, with D perhaps matching TRBD2 (7 bases). The CDR3 has 17 amino acids. The germline V gene has CDR1 SGHRS and CDR2 YFSETQ. Trimming removed 2 bases from V and 4 bases from J, with 22 bases in between.